What follows are 6 T cell receptor beta chains derived from one specimen sequenced in a study of identical twins. MiXCR, applied by TCRdb to the 5' RACE reads, yields one record per CDR3 protein. The table records under 1 million distinct CDR3 sequences, around an eighth of them present only once. The same data also contributed to another study, on yellow fever vaccine responses in identical twins.

Material: PBMCs. The receptors shown here come from a young woman in good health.

The rearrangement uses TRBV4-1 and TRBJ2-5; maybe TRBD2 (6 bases). Germline V lookup: CDR1 MGHRA, CDR2 YSYEKL. CDR3 size: 15 residues. Trimming removed 2 bases at V and 3 bases at J, with 13 bases between. CDR3 nucleotides: TGCGCCAGCAGCCAAACCCCGACTAGAGAAGAGACCCAGTACTTC. Translation: CASSQTPTREETQYF.

This clonotype was counted at least ten times. The chain links TRBV15 to TRBJ2-7, with D maybe TRBD2 (7 bases). This CDR3 is 16 amino acids long. V was pared by 1 base and J by 5 bases, with 18 bases between. CDR1 and CDR2 from the germline V gene are LNHNV and YYDKDF (reference sequence). The CDR3 DNA follows: TGTGCCACCAGCAGAGCGGAGCGGGACATAATCCACGAGCAGTACTTC. Translation: CATSRAERDIIHEQYF.

This clonotype was picked up many times. The V and J genes are TRBV20-1 and TRBJ2-2, with D tentatively TRBD2 (5 bases). Germline V lookup: CDR1 DFQATT, CDR2 SNEGSKA (reference sequence). V lost 0 bases to trimming and J lost 3 bases, with 11 bases between them. The CDR3 extends over 15 amino acids. The CDR3 nucleotides are TGCAGTGCTAGAGATGACTACTCCGACACCGGGGAGCTGTTTTTT. Translated: CSARDDYSDTGELFF.

This clonotype was observed many times. V and J are TRBV5-1 and TRBJ2-1; D is uncertain. Germline CDR1 and CDR2: SGHRS and YFSETQ. Trimming removed 1 base at V and 6 bases at J, with 11 bases between. The CDR3 sequence is 14 residues long. The CDR3 DNA sequence: TGCGCCAGCAGCTTGAAGGCCTCGGGCAATGAGCAGTTCTTC. It yields the protein CASSLKASGNEQFF.

This clonotype has just a few counts. The V gene is TRBV11-1, the J gene TRBJ2-6; TRBD1 aligns across 8 bases. V dropped 4 bases and J dropped 0; count of bases not matched to a gene: 11. Germline lookup yields CDR1 SGHAT and CDR2 FQDESV (reference sequence). The CDR3 runs 19 residues. The CDR3 region is CASSSLTGGPLSGANVLTF. The CDR3 nucleotides read TGTGCCAGCAGCTCTCTTACAGGGGGACCTCTCTCTGGGGCCAACGTCCTGACTTTC.

The J gene is TRBJ2-1, the V gene TRBV27; D remains ambiguous. The CDR3 length is 13 residues. Germline-derived CDR1 and CDR2 are MNHEY and SMNVEV (reference sequence). V was trimmed by 1 base and J by 4 bases, leaving 5 bases between them. The CDR3 sequence: CASSLWRYNEQFF. Here the CDR3 DNA reads TGTGCCAGCAGTTTATGGCGTTACAATGAGCAGTTCTTC.